The rows below give T cell receptor beta chains drawn from one sample of a study of cytomegalovirus exposure and HLA in healthy donors. The repertoire was sequenced with immunoSEQ multiplex PCR; TCRdb's copy has only in-frame clones and lacks some. The sample includes fewer than 250,000 clones, roughly 77% of them seen just once. The sequenced sample was PBMCs. These receptors were taken from a man aged 30 to 39 in good health and CMV-seropositive. CDR3s leave out the opening cysteine and the closing phenylalanine or tryptophan. Clone size appears in some rows only: once, few, many, or a class for an expanded clone.

V	size	J	CDR3
TRBV6-5	once	TRBJ1-2	ASSYSSNYGYT
TRBV4-3	NA	TRBJ2-5	ASSQVLGTGGRETQY
TRBV6-5	NA	TRBJ2-1	ASSRTGNEQF
TRBV21-1	few	TRBJ2-7	ASIPKVPSGKETYEQY
TRBV4-3	NA	TRBJ2-7	ASSPQEGGLVAEQY
TRBV19	few	TRBJ2-7	ASSPGTAYEQY
TRBV21-1	NA	TRBJ2-1	ASSDPTGLLYNEQF
TRBV7-3	few	TRBJ2-3	ASSAQGSGADTQY
TRBV18	NA	TRBJ1-4	ASSRGTVTTNEKLF
TRBV7-3	NA	TRBJ2-3	ASSFSPGQDSSTDTQY
TRBV4-3	NA	TRBJ2-7	ASSQDHGLKAIYEQY
TRBV5-5	NA	TRBJ2-3	ASSFRGRGTDTQY
TRBV7-7	NA	TRBJ1-1	ASSLSVGGQAF
TRBV4-1	few	TRBJ2-1	ASSQVKEGLAVYNEQF
TRBV30	NA	TRBJ1-5	AWSAPGHNNQPQH
TRBV7-9	NA	TRBJ2-3	ASSWGGDTNTQY
TRBV29-1	NA	TRBJ2-6	SVAGQATSGANVLT
TRBV29-1	NA	TRBJ1-3	SVDVTGDTIY
TRBV14	NA	TRBJ2-5	ASSPRLAGAETQY
TRBV29-1	NA	TRBJ2-1	STTGTSGRALYNEQF
TRBV6-6	NA	TRBJ2-2	ASRTLTSFPGELF
TRBV19	NA	TRBJ2-3	ASSMVAGGTDTQY
TRBV4-1	NA	TRBJ2-3	ASSPREAGGPGGTDTQY
TRBV19	NA	TRBJ1-4	ASTLQGKEKLF
TRBV18	NA	TRBJ1-2	ASSPDRDHGYT
TRBV7-9	NA	TRBJ2-7	ASSQGHPREQY
TRBV7-3	NA	TRBJ2-2	ASSLTGTGPGELF
TRBV5-1	NA	TRBJ2-1	ASSFRSRNNEQF
TRBV12-5	NA	TRBJ2-7	ASGLWGQSSYEQY
TRBV5-4	NA	TRBJ2-3	ASSPSGALVNTQY
TRBV7-9	NA	TRBJ2-1	ASSTRTRDNEQF
TRBV7-3	NA	TRBJ2-1	ASSLYSISYNEQF
TRBV7-9	few	TRBJ2-3	ASSLLGREAQY
TRBV7-9	NA	NA	ASSFESGRSNEQY
TRBV7-8	NA	TRBJ2-5	ASSLPTGGLGETQY
TRBV11-2	NA	TRBJ2-7	ASSFGTSGRGEQY
TRBV4-1	few	TRBJ1-3	ASSQGAGYSGNTIY
TRBV28	NA	TRBJ2-7	ASSLSREQY
TRBV5-8	NA	TRBJ1-1	ASSLQGTAITEAF
TRBV19	NA	TRBJ1-2	ASSTPGGESYGYT
TRBV6-4	NA	TRBJ2-3	ASKSAPAVGTQY
TRBV5-4	once	TRBJ2-7	ASSLGRGRTDYEQY
TRBV6-5	NA	TRBJ2-1	ASTTGLAGENEQF
TRBV4-1	NA	TRBJ2-6	ATRSGANVLT
TRBV2	NA	TRBJ1-2	ASSEGGRGYT
TRBV9	once	TRBJ2-2	ASSVGYLNTGELF
TRBV4-3	NA	TRBJ2-7	ASSQESGNFKSYEQY
TRBV9	NA	TRBJ2-5	ASSVEGQVIKETQY
TRBV6-6	few	TRBJ1-6	ASSTQTGDNSPLH
TRBV29-1	NA	TRBJ1-2	SVGQNIHYGYT
TRBV18	NA	TRBJ2-4	ASSVGTVAKNIQY
TRBV7-8	NA	TRBJ2-5	ASIALEETQY